The 4 T cell receptor beta chains listed next were all sequenced from one sample in a study of blood T cell repertoires in COVID-19 (dated by TCRdb to 2020 to 2022). The library came from the immunoSEQ multiplex PCR assay. TCRdb took over this immuneACCESS table, retaining in-frame rearrangements with V and J assigned. Such tables are incomplete; in checked studies, under half of the missing clones stem from an unresolved V gene, and the remainder is unexplained. Counted in this sample were about 160,000 clones; 80% to 85% of them appeared once. The top ten hold approximately 2.9% of the sample. Sequences were obtained from peripheral blood. The source is a woman between 55 and 75 years old with acute or convalescent COVID-19.

This clone has a handful of counts. The V gene is TRBV6-4, the J gene TRBJ1-1; 8 nucleotides line up with TRBD1. Per the germline V gene, CDR1 is MRHNA and CDR2 is SNTAGT. The ends lost 2 bases at V and 11 bases at J; junction bases unmatched: 4. The CDR3 totals 12 residues. This chain's CDR3 is CASSDPGGEAFF. CDR3 coding DNA: TGTGCCAGCAGTGACCCAGGGGGCGAGGCTTTCTTT.

The V and J genes are TRBV14 and TRBJ2-2, with 9 bases fitting TRBD1. Looked up from germline, CDR1 is SGHDN and CDR2 is FVKESK. The V and J ends lost 4 bases and 5 bases, in that order; junction bases with no gene match: 2. The CDR3 sequence is 14 residues long. This CDR3 is CASSLTGGTGELFF. The CDR3 coding sequence is TGTGCCAGCAGCCTGACAGGGGGGACCGGGGAGCTGTTTTTT.

This clone showed up just a few times. The chain uses TRBV27 and TRBJ2-7; 7 bases are a match to TRBD2. The V segment lost 2 bases and the J segment 4 bases; nucleotides outside the gene matches: 5. The germline V gene has CDR1 MNHEY and CDR2 SMNVEV (reference sequence). The CDR3 sequence is 14 residues long. CDR3 sequence (DNA): TGTGCCAGCAGTTTACGGGGGGAGACTTACGAGCAGTACTTC. This gives the protein CASSLRGETYEQYF.

This rearrangement joins TRBV6-4 to TRBJ1-2, with 7 positions matching TRBD1. V shed 0 bases and J 2 bases; nucleotides not matched to a gene: 6. Germline CDR1 and CDR2: MRHNA and SNTAGT. The CDR3 sequence is 16 residues long. Here the CDR3 DNA reads TGTGCCAGCAGTGACTCGGTACAGGGACAGAACTATGGCTACACCTTC. Translated: CASSDSVQGQNYGYTF.